This is a list of T cell receptor beta chains from one sample in a study of T cell responses to AZD1222 COVID-19 vaccine. TCRdb's copy holds only in-frame clones and misses some; the assay was immunoSEQ multiplex PCR. The profile covers roughly 150,000 clones, with 90% to 95% appearing a single time and around 5.4% taken by the ten largest. The material sequenced was peripheral blood, taken on day 0 of AZD1222 vaccination. The receptor set was obtained from an adult in good health. Both conserved end residues are part of each CDR3. Fields, in order: V gene, D gene, clone size, J gene, CDR3 protein, CDR3 DNA. D genes are given only for firm matches. Clone size is shown for a subset of rows, as once, few, many or a class of expanded clone.

>TRBV18|TRBD2|-|TRBJ2-1
CASSPSTSGGIYNEQFF
TGTGCCAGCTCACCATCGACTAGCGGGGGCATTTACAATGAGCAGTTCTTC
>TRBV5-6|TRBD1|-|TRBJ1-4
CASSQTGLNEKLFF
TGTGCCAGCAGCCAGACAGGGCTAAATGAAAAACTGTTTTTT
>TRBV5-3|-|-|TRBJ1-5
CARSLSGGNQPQHF
TGTGCCAGAAGCTTGTCAGGGGGCAATCAGCCCCAGCATTTT
>TRBV14|-|once|TRBJ2-5
CASSQPLGKETQYF
TGTGCCAGCAGCCAGCCCCTAGGAAAAGAGACCCAGTACTTC
>TRBV21-1|-|-|TRBJ2-3
CASSKAREGCGTDTQYF
TGTGCCAGCAGCAAAGCGCGGGAGGGTTGCGGCACAGATACGCAGTATTTT
>TRBV11-2|-|-|TRBJ2-2
CASSLPGTGELFF
TGTGCCAGCAGCTTACCGGGAACCGGGGAGCTGTTTTTT
>TRBV7-2|-|-|TRBJ2-1
CASSLSIEQFF
TGTGCCAGCAGCTTGAGCATTGAGCAGTTCTTC
>TRBV9|TRBD1|-|TRBJ1-1
CASSIQGDTEAFF
TGTGCCAGCAGTATTCAGGGGGACACTGAAGCTTTCTTT
>TRBV29-1|-|-|TRBJ1-3
CSVVRDLSGNTIYF
TGCAGCGTTGTAAGGGACCTCTCTGGAAACACCATATATTTT
>TRBV18|-|-|TRBJ2-3
CASSPLHGSDTQYF
TGTGCCAGCTCACCCCTACACGGGTCGGATACGCAGTATTTT
>TRBV5-1|-|-|TRBJ2-2
CASSFPGGRLTGELFF
TGCGCCAGCAGCTTCCCTGGGGGGCGCCTCACCGGGGAGCTGTTTTTT
>TRBV5-1|TRBD1|once|TRBJ1-2
CASSLWGTGVTNSNYGYTF
TGCGCCAGCAGCTTGTGGGGGACAGGGGTCACTAATTCTAACTATGGCTACACCTTC
>TRBV5-1|-|once|TRBJ1-2
CASSLSGDDYGYTF
TGCGCCAGCAGTCTGTCAGGTGATGACTATGGCTACACCTTC
>TRBV5-1|-|-|TRBJ2-1
CASSLEAALSYNEQFF
TGCGCCAGCAGCTTGGAGGCAGCACTCTCCTACAATGAGCAGTTCTTC
>TRBV5-1|-|-|TRBJ1-1
CASSRGNTEAFF
TGCGCCAGCAGCAGGGGGAACACTGAAGCTTTCTTT
>TRBV5-4|TRBD2|-|TRBJ2-7
CASSSLAGGNREQYF
TGTGCCAGCAGCTCCCTAGCGGGAGGGAATCGCGAGCAGTACTTC
>TRBV2|-|-|TRBJ2-1
CASSTRTAYNEQFF
TGTGCCAGCAGTACTCGGACAGCATACAATGAGCAGTTCTTC
>TRBV4-2|-|-|TRBJ2-1
CASSLSSDSSYNEQFF
TGTGCCAGCAGCCTTTCAAGCGACAGCTCCTACAATGAGCAGTTCTTC
>TRBV7-9|-|-|TRBJ2-5
CASSTDGETQYF
TGTGCCAGCAGCACCGATGGAGAGACCCAGTACTTC
>TRBV5-4|-|-|TRBJ2-5
CASSLRSQETQYF
TGTGCCAGCAGCTTGCGTAGTCAAGAGACCCAGTACTTC
>TRBV27|TRBD2|once|TRBJ2-7
CASSYSGLAAYEQYF
TGTGCCAGCAGTTATTCCGGACTAGCGGCCTACGAGCAGTACTTC
>TRBV28|-|-|TRBJ1-2
CASSLSGLGYTF
TGTGCCAGCAGTTTATCGGGGCTGGGCTACACCTTC
>TRBV12-3/TRBV12-4|-|-|TRBJ1-1
CASSIGGPTEAFF
TGTGCCAGCAGTATCGGAGGGCCCACTGAAGCTTTCTTT
>TRBV7-2|-|-|TRBJ2-7
CASSFRDPKVDEQYF
TGTGCCAGCAGCTTTCGGGACCCCAAGGTGGACGAGCAGTACTTC
>TRBV4-3|-|-|TRBJ2-5
CASSQVGGETQYF
TGCGCCAGCAGCCAAGTAGGAGGGGAGACCCAGTACTTC
>TRBV4-1|-|-|TRBJ2-3
CASSQGAGFTDTQYF
TGCGCCAGCAGCCAAGGGGCCGGCTTCACAGATACGCAGTATTTT
>TRBV12-5|-|-|TRBJ2-2
CASGPPSGGELFF
TGTGCTAGTGGACCACCCTCGGGCGGGGAGCTGTTTTTT
>TRBV9|TRBD1|-|TRBJ1-2
CASSRQGEDYGYTF
TGTGCCAGCAGCAGACAGGGTGAGGACTATGGCTACACCTTC
>TRBV19|-|-|TRBJ2-5
CASSITGLGQETQYF
TGTGCCAGTAGTATTACAGGACTGGGGCAAGAGACCCAGTACTTC
>TRBV19|-|-|TRBJ2-7
CASSMQGPTYEQYF
TGTGCCAGTAGTATGCAGGGCCCGACCTACGAGCAGTACTTC
>TRBV6-1|-|-|TRBJ2-7
CASSEVEEQYF
TGTGCCAGCAGTGAAGTGGAGGAGCAGTACTTC
>TRBV7-8|-|-|TRBJ1-2
CASSLAFIEGPYGYTF
TGTGCCAGCAGCTTAGCGTTTATAGAGGGCCCCTATGGCTACACCTTC
>TRBV7-2|-|-|TRBJ1-1
CASSLALGRNTEAFF
TGTGCCAGCAGCTTAGCACTAGGACGGAACACTGAAGCTTTCTTT
>TRBV19|-|-|TRBJ1-5
CASSMRGGMGQPQHF
TGTGCCAGTAGTATGCGGGGGGGCATGGGGCAGCCCCAGCATTTT
>TRBV7-6|-|-|TRBJ2-1
CASSSLVEISSYNEQFF
TGTGCCAGCAGCTCATTAGTGGAGATCTCGAGTTACAATGAGCAGTTCTTC
>TRBV11-3|-|-|TRBJ2-2
CASSLRGANTGELFF
TGTGCCAGCAGCTTAAGGGGGGCAAACACCGGGGAGCTGTTTTTT
>TRBV6-5|TRBD1|once|TRBJ2-7
CASSSLDRSEQYF
TGTGCCAGCAGCTCTCTGGACAGGTCCGAGCAGTACTTC
>TRBV7-8|-|-|TRBJ1-2
CASSPRGNGYTF
TGTGCCAGCAGCCCGAGGGGGAATGGCTACACCTTC
>TRBV29-1|-|-|TRBJ1-2
CSVEGSYGYTF
TGCAGCGTTGAAGGCAGCTATGGCTACACCTTC
>TRBV24-1|TRBD2|-|TRBJ2-3
CATSEGGRSTDTQYF
TGTGCCACCAGTGAGGGCGGGAGAAGCACAGATACGCAGTATTTT
>TRBV11-2|TRBD1|-|TRBJ1-1
CASSSGQYPEAFF
TGTGCCAGCAGCTCGGGACAGTATCCTGAAGCTTTCTTT
>TRBV9|-|-|TRBJ2-7
CASSIRAGYEQYF
TGTGCCAGCAGCATCCGGGCCGGCTACGAGCAGTACTTC
>TRBV2|-|-|TRBJ1-5
CASGLTQSNQPQHF
TGTGCCAGCGGACTGACCCAGAGCAATCAGCCCCAGCATTTT
>TRBV3-1/TRBV3-2|TRBD2|-|TRBJ2-1
CASSQGLAGPYNEQFF
TGTGCCAGCAGCCAAGGACTAGCGGGGCCCTACAATGAGCAGTTCTTC
>TRBV27|TRBD1|-|TRBJ1-6
CASSLLSGGNSYNSPLHF
TGTGCCAGCAGTTTACTCTCAGGGGGCAACAGCTATAATTCACCCCTCCACTTT
>TRBV6-1|-|-|TRBJ1-5
CASSDIGQPNQPQHF
TGTGCCAGCAGTGACATTGGACAGCCCAATCAGCCCCAGCATTTT
>TRBV4-3|TRBD1|-|TRBJ1-6
CASSLGTGRDSPLHF
TGCGCCAGCAGCCTAGGGACAGGGAGGGATTCACCCCTCCACTTT
>TRBV19|TRBD1|once|TRBJ2-3
CASSMDRVSTDTQYF
TGTGCCAGTAGTATGGACAGGGTTAGTACAGATACGCAGTATTTT
>TRBV18|-|-|TRBJ1-3
CASSPATGRTGNTIYF
TGTGCCAGCTCACCCGCAACAGGCAGAACTGGAAACACCATATATTTT
>TRBV1|-|-|TRBJ2-5
CTSSRRGSGQETQYF
TGCACCAGCAGCCGCCGGGGTAGCGGACAAGAGACCCAGTACTTC
>TRBV6-5|TRBD1|-|TRBJ2-7
CASSYARQGAYEQYF
TGTGCCAGCAGTTACGCGCGCCAGGGGGCCTACGAGCAGTACTTC
>TRBV20-1|TRBD1|few|TRBJ1-5
CSASAPGQGRHQPQHF
TGCAGTGCTAGTGCCCCCGGACAGGGCAGGCATCAGCCCCAGCATTTT
>TRBV4-1|-|-|TRBJ2-3
CASSQEGGVTDTQYF
TGCGCCAGCAGCCAAGAAGGCGGAGTCACAGATACGCAGTATTTT
>TRBV15|TRBD1|-|TRBJ2-1
CATSRGTGVYNEQFF
TGTGCCACCAGCAGAGGGACAGGGGTCTACAATGAGCAGTTCTTC
>TRBV27|-|-|TRBJ1-1
CASSLSGMNTEAFF
TGTGCCAGCAGTTTATCAGGGATGAACACTGAAGCTTTCTTT
>TRBV6-5|TRBD1|-|TRBJ2-7
CASGGTGERLEQYF
TGTGCCAGCGGGGGGACAGGGGAGAGGCTCGAGCAGTACTTC
>TRBV7-9|TRBD1|-|TRBJ1-2
CASSQSGQINYGYTF
TGTGCCAGCAGCCAATCGGGACAGATTAACTATGGCTACACCTTC